This TCR beta chain was identified during a study of blood T cell repertoires in COVID-19. Across the whole study: Samples came from the United States, Italy and Spain, spanning acute and convalescent COVID-19. T cells, B-cell-depleted T cells, or PBMCs supplied cDNA or gDNA.

V shed 4 bases and J shed 4 bases, with 10 bases lying between them. The CDR3 length is 13 residues. Original processing notes: Cell counts per sample came from amplifying reference gene primers. TCRdb's table, derived via immunoSEQ multiplex PCR, lists solely in-frame clones and lacks some. The DNA gave D and trimming, while V, J and clone size come from that table. The repertoire holds about 190,000 clones, with 88% as singletons. Sequenced: peripheral blood. The TCR was taken from a man aged 30-40 years with acute or convalescent COVID-19. This rearrangement joins TRBV12-3 or TRBV12-4 to TRBJ1-2; D ambiguous. Written as DNA, the CDR3 is TGTGCCAGCAGTTCACGGGGTTTCTATGGCTACACCTTC. Its translation: CASSSRGFYGYTF.